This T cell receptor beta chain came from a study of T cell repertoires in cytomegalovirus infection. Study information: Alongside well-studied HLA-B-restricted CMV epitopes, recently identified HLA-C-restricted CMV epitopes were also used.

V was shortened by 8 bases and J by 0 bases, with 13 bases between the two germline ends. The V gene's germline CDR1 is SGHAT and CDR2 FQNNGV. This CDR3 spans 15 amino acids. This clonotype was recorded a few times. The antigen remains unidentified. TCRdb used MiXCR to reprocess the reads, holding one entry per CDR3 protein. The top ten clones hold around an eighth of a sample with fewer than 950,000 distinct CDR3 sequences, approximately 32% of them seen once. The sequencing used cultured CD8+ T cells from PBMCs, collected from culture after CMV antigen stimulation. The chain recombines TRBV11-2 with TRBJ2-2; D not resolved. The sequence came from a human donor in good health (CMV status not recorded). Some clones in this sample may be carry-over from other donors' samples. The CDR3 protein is CASVTPDTNTGELFF. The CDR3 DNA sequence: TGTGCCAGCGTTACACCAGACACGAACACCGGGGAGCTGTTTTTT.